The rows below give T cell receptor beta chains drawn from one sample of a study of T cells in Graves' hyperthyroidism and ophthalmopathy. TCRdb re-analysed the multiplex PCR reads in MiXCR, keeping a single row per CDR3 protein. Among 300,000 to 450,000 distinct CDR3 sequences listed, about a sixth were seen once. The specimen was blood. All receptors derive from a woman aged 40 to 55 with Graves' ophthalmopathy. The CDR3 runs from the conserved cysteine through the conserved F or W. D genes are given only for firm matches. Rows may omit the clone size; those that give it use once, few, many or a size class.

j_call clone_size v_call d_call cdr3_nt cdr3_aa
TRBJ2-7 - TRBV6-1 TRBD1 TGTGCCAGCAGGGACAGGGGGCCTTACTACGAGCAGTACTTC CASRDRGPYYEQYF
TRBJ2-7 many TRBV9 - TGTGCCAGCAGCGTAGCTTTGGAGGGCGAGCAGTACTTC CASSVALEGEQYF
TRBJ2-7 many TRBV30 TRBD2 TGTGCCTGGAGGAAACTAGCGGGTGTTGCCTACGAGCAGTACTTC CAWRKLAGVAYEQYF
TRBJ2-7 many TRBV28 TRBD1 TGTGCCAGCGGTAAATTCACCGGGACAGGGAGCCACGAGCAGTACTTC CASGKFTGTGSHEQYF
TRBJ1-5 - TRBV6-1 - TGTGCCGGCGAGGGGGGGGGCGCAGATCAGCCCCAGCATTTT CAGEGGGADQPQHF
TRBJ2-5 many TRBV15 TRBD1 TGTGCCACCAGCAGGGACAGGGGTGGAGAGACCCAGTACTTC CATSRDRGGETQYF
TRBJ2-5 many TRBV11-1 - TGTGCCAGCAGCCCGCCAAATTTGGAGACCCAGTACTTC CASSPPNLETQYF
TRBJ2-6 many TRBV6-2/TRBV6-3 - TGTGCCAGCAGTGGAGGGGGTTCGGGGGCCAACGTCCTGACTTTC CASSGGGSGANVLTF
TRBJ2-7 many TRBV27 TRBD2 TGTGCCAGCAGTTTATATATGTCTAGCGGATACTACGAGCAGTACTTC CASSLYMSSGYYEQYF
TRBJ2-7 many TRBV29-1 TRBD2 TGCAGCGTTGAGGTTAGCGGGATGCCCTACGAGCAGTACTTC CSVEVSGMPYEQYF
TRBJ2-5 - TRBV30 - TGTGCCTGGGCTAGTCAAGAGACCCAGTACTTC CAWASQETQYF
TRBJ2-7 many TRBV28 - TGTGCCAGCAGTTTAGCCGCGGCCTACAGGGCTAGTGGCTACGAGCAGTACTTC CASSLAAAYRASGYEQYF
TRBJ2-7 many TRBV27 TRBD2 TGTGCCAGCAGTTTAACCGGACTAGCGGTCTACGAGCAGTACTTC CASSLTGLAVYEQYF